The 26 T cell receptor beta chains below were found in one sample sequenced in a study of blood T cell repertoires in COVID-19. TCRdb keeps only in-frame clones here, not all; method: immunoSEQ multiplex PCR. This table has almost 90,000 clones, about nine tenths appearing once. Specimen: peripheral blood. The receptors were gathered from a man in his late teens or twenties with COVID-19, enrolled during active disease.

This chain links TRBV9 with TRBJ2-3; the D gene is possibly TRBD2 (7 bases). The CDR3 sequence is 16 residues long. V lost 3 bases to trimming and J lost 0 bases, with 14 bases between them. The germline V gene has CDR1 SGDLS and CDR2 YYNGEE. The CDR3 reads CASSGLGGHSTDTQYF. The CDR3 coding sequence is TGTGCCAGCAGCGGGCTCGGGGGGCATAGCACAGATACGCAGTATTTT.

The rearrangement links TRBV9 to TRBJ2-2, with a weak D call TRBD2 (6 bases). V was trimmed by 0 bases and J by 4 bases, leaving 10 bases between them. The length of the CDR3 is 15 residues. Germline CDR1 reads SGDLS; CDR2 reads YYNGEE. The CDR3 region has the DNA TGTGCCAGCAGCGTAGAGCGGGTGCTCACCGGGGAGCTGTTTTTT. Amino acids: CASSVERVLTGELFF.

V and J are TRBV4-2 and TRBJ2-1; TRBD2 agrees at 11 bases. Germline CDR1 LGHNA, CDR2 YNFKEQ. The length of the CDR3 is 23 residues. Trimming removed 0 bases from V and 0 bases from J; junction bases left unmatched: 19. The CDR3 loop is CASSQDRFRLAGKATSSYNEQFF. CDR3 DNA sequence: TGTGCCAGCAGCCAAGATCGTTTCAGACTAGCGGGAAAGGCTACTAGCTCCTACAATGAGCAGTTCTTC.

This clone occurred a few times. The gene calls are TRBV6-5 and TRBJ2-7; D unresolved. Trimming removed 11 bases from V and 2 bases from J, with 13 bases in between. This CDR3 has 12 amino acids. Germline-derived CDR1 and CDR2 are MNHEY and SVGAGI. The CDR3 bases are TGTGCCCTCCGGAGCGCAGCCTACGAGCAGTACTTC. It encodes CALRSAAYEQYF.

The chain's CDR3 is CASTGWRGEQYF. CDR3 nucleotide sequence: TGTGCCAGCACCGGATGGAGGGGCGAGCAGTACTTC. The chain carries TRBV6-5 and TRBJ2-7; D is perhaps TRBD2 (6 bases). Germline V gives CDR1 MNHEY, CDR2 SVGAGI. V was cut by 7 bases and J by 6 bases, with 13 bases left in between. This CDR3 comprises 12 residues.

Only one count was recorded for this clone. The CDR3, as DNA: TGCGCCAGCAGCGGGGAACTAGCGGGGGCATACAATGAGCAGTTCTTC. Translated, it gives CASSGELAGAYNEQFF. The V and J genes are TRBV5-1 and TRBJ2-1; 11 nucleotides match TRBD2. Unmatched junction bases numbered 7, after V lost 4 bases and J lost 4 bases. The CDR3 covers 16 residues. Germline V lookup: CDR1 SGHRS, CDR2 YFSETQ.

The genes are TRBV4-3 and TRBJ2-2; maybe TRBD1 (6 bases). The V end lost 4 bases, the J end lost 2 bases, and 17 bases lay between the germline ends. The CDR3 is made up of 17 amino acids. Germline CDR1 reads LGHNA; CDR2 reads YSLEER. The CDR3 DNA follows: TGCGCCAGCAGCCCCTACAAGGGGACACTAAACACCGGGGAGCTGTTTTTT. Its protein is CASSPYKGTLNTGELFF.

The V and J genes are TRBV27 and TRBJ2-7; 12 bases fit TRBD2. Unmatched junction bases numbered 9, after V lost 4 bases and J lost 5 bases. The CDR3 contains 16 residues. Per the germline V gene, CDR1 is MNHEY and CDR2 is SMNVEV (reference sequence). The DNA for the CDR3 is TGTGCCAGCAGTTCAACCACTAGCGGGAGGCGCAACGAGCAGTACTTC. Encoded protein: CASSSTTSGRRNEQYF.

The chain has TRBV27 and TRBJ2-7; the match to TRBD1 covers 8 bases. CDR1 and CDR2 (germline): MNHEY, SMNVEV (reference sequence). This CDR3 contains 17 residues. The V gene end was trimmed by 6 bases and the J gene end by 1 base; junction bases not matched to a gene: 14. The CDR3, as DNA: TGTGCCAGCAGGCCCGTAGCCGGGACAGGACTATCCTACGAGCAGTACTTC. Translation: CASRPVAGTGLSYEQYF.

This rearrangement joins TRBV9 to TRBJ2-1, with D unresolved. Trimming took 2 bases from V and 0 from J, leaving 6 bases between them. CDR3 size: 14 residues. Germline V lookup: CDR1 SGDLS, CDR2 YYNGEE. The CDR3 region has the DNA TGTGCCAGCAGCGTGGCGGTCTCCTACAATGAGCAGTTCTTC. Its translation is CASSVAVSYNEQFF.

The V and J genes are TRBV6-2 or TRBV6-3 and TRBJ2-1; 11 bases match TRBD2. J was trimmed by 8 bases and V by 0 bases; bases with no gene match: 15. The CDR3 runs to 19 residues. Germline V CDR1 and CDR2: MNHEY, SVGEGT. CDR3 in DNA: TGTGCCAGCAGTTACTCGAACCCCCAAACTAGCGGGAGAGGGTATGAGCAGTTCTTC. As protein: CASSYSNPQTSGRGYEQFF.

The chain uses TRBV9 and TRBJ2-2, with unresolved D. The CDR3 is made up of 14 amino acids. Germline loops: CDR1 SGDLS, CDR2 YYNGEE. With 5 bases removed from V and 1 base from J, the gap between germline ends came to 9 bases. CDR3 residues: CASRLTRNTGELFF. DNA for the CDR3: TGTGCCAGCAGATTAACAAGGAACACCGGGGAGCTGTTTTTT.

CDR3 protein: CASSLTGTEAFF. The CDR3 region has the DNA TGTGCCAGCAGCTTGACAGGTACGGAAGCTTTCTTT. The chain uses TRBV9 and TRBJ1-1; D possibly corresponds to TRBD1 (6 bases). The germline V gene encodes CDR1 SGDLS and CDR2 YYNGEE. Trimming cost V 4 bases and J 8 bases, with 12 bases left between them. This CDR3 region has 12 residues. The whole variable domain, remainder taken from reference TRBV9 and TRBJ1-1, is DSGVTQTPKHLITATGQRVTLRCSPRSGDLSVYWYQQSLDQGLQFLIQYYNGEERAKGNILERFSAQQFPDLHSELNLSSLELGDSALYFCASSLTGTEAFFGQGTRLTVV.

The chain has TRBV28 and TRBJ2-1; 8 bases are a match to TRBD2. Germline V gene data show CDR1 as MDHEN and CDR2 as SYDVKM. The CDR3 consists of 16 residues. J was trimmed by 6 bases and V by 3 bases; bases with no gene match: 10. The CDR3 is CASSFWGSGISNEQFF. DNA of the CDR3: TGTGCCAGCAGTTTTTGGGGTAGCGGGATATCCAATGAGCAGTTCTTC.

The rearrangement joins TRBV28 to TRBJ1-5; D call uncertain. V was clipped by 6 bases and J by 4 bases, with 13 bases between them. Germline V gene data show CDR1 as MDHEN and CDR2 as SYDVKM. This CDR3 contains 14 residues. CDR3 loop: CASSTSRSNQPQHF. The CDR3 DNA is TGTGCCAGCAGCACCTCGAGGAGTAATCAGCCCCAGCATTTT.

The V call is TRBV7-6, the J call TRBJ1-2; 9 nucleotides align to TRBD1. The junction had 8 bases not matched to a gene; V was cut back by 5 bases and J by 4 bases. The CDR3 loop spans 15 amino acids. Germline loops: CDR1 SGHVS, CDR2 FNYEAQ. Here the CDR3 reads CASSPLQGAAYGYTF. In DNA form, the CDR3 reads TGTGCCAGCAGCCCCCTACAGGGGGCCGCCTATGGCTACACCTTC.

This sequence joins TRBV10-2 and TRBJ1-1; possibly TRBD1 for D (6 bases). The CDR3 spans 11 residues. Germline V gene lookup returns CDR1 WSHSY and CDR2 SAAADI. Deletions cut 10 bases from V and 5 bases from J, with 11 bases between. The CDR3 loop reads CATAQGTEAFF. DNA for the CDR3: TGCGCCACGGCACAGGGAACTGAAGCTTTCTTT.

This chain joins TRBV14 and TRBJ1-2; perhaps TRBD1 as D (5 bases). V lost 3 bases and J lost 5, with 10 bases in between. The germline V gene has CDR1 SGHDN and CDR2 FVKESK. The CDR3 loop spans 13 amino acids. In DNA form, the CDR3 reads TGTGCCAGCAGCCACGACAGACCATATGGCTACACCTTC. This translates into CASSHDRPYGYTF.

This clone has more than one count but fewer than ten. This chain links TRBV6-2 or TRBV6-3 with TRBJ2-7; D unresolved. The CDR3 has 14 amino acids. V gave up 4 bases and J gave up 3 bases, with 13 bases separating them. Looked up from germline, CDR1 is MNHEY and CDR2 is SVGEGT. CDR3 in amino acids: CASSLRSEIYEQYF. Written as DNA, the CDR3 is TGTGCCAGCAGTTTGCGGTCGGAAATCTACGAGCAGTACTTC.

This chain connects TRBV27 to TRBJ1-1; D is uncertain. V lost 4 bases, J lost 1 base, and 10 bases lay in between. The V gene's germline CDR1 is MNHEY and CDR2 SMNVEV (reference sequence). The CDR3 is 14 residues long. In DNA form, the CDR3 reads TGTGCCAGCAGTTATGGGCTAACGAACACTGAAGCTTTCTTT. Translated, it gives CASSYGLTNTEAFF.

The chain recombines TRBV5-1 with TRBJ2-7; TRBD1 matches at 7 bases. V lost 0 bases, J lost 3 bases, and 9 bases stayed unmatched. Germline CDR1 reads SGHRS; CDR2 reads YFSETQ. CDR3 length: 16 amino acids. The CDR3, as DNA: TGCGCCAGCAGCTTGGCCACCGGGACAGACTTCTACGAGCAGTACTTC. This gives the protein CASSLATGTDFYEQYF.

Written as DNA, the CDR3 is TGTGCCAGCAGTTTATTCCCGGGACAGGGCTACAATGAGCAGTTCTTC. As protein: CASSLFPGQGYNEQFF. The chain combines TRBV27 with TRBJ2-1; TRBD1 matches at 9 bases. Germline assignment: CDR1 MNHEY and CDR2 SMNVEV (reference sequence). The CDR3 has 16 residues. J lost 3 bases, V lost 1 base, and 4 bases had no gene match.

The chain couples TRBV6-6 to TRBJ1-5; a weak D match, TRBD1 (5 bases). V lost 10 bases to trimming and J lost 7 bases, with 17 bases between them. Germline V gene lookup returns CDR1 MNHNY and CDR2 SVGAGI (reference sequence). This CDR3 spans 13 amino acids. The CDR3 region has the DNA TGTGCCACCACGGTCCAGGGTCGACAGCCCCAGCATTTT. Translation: CATTVQGRQPQHF.

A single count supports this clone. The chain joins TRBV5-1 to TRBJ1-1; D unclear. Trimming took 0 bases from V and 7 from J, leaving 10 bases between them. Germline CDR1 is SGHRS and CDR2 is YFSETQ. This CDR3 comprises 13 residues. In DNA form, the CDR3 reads TGCGCCAGCAGCTTGGAGCCCGACTTTGAAGCTTTCTTT. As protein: CASSLEPDFEAFF.

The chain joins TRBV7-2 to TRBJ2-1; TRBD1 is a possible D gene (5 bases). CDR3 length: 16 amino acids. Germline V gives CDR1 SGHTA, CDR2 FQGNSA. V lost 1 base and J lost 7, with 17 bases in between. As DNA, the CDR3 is TGTGCCAGCAGCTTAGTGCCCCCGACAGAGCCTAATGAGCAGTTCTTC. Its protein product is CASSLVPPTEPNEQFF.

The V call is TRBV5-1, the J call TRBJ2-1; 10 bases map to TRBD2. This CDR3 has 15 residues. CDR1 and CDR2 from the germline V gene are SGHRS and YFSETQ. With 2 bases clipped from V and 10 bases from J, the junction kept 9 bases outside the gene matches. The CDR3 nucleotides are TGCGCCAGCAGCTTTCGGCTAGCGGGAGTAGGAGAGCAGTTCTTC. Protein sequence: CASSFRLAGVGEQFF.